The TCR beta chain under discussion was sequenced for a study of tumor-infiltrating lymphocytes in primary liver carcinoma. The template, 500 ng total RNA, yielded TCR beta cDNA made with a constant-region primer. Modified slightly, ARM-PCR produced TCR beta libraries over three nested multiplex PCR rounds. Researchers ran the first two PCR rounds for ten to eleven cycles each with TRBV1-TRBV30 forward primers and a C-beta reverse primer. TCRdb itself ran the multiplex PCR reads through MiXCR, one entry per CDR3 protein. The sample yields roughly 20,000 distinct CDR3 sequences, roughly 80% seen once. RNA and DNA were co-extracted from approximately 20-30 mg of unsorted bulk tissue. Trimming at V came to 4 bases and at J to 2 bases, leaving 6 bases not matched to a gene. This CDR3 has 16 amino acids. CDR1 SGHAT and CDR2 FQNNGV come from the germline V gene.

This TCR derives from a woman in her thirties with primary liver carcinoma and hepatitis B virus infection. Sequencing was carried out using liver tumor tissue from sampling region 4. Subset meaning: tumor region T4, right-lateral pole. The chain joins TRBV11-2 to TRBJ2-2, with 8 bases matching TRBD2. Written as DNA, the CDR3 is TGTGCCAGCAGCTCACAACTAGCGGATAACACCGGGGAGCTGTTTTTT. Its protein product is CASSSQLADNTGELFF.